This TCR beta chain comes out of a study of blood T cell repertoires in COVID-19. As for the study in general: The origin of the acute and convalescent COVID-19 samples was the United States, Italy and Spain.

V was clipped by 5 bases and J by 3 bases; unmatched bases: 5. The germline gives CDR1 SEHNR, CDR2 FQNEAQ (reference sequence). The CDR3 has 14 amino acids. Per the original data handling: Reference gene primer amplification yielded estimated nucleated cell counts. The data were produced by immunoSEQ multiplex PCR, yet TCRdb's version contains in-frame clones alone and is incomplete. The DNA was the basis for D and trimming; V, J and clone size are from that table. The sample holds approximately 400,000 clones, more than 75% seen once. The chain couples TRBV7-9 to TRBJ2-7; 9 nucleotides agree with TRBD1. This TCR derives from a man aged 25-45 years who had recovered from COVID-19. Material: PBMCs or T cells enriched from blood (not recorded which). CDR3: CASSARDRVYEQYF. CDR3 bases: TGTGCCAGCAGCGCCCGGGACAGGGTCTACGAGCAGTACTTC.